These 6 T cell receptor beta chains were all obtained from the same sample, sequenced in a study of Graves' ophthalmopathy and Graves' hyperthyroidism. TCR beta CDR3 amplification used RNA transcripts. HTBI primers were used in a first-round RT-PCR, which preceded a second-round multiplex PCR. A single record per CDR3 protein comes from TCRdb applying MiXCR to the multiplex PCR reads. The data show hundreds of thousands of distinct CDR3 sequences, about a fifth seen once. The sample was peripheral blood. These TCRs come from a young woman with stable Graves' hyperthyroidism. Some clones in this sample may be carry-over from other donors' samples.

This clonotype was recorded many times. This sequence joins TRBV20-1 and TRBJ2-5, with 11 bases that match TRBD2. The junction had 8 bases not matched to a gene; V was cut back by 3 bases and J by 5 bases. Germline CDR1 reads DFQATT; CDR2 reads SNEGSKA (reference sequence). This CDR3 comprises 15 residues. Here the CDR3 DNA reads TGCAGTGCTAGGCCTAGCGGGAGGACCCAGGAGACCCAGTACTTC. Translation: CSARPSGRTQETQYF.

The rearrangement links TRBV27 to TRBJ2-7; tentative D call: TRBD2 (6 bases). The CDR3 contains 14 residues. Deletions cut 8 bases from V and 0 bases from J, with 14 bases between. Per germline, CDR1 MNHEY and CDR2 SMNVEV (reference sequence). CDR3 amino acids: CASYVSGSSYEQYF. The CDR3 region has the DNA TGTGCCAGCTATGTTAGCGGAAGCTCCTACGAGCAGTACTTC.

This chain uses TRBV18 with TRBJ1-2; 10 nucleotides match TRBD1. The CDR3 runs 15 residues. The V segment lost 3 bases and the J segment 8 bases; nucleotides outside the gene matches: 9. Looked up from germline, CDR1 is KGHSH and CDR2 is LQKENI. For the CDR3, the DNA is TGTGCCAGCTCACCGGGACAGGGGCGCGGTGAAGGCTACACCTTC. It specifies CASSPGQGRGEGYTF.

The CDR3 DNA reads TGTGCCACCAGTTCTTCAGGCTATGGCTACACCTTC. Translated: CATSSSGYGYTF. This rearrangement joins TRBV24-1 to TRBJ1-2; D remains ambiguous. There are 12 residues in the CDR3. V was clipped by 6 bases and J by 4 bases, with 8 bases between them. CDR1 is KGHDR and CDR2 is SFDVKD in the germline V gene.

This clonotype was seen many times. The chain links TRBV28 to TRBJ1-1; D not resolved. Germline values: CDR1 MDHEN, CDR2 SYDVKM. The germline V and J ends were trimmed by 7 bases and 4 bases, with 13 bases remaining between them. The CDR3 consists of 13 residues. In DNA form, the CDR3 reads TGTGCCAGCACTCTTATGGGAGCCACTGAAGCTTTCTTT. The encoded protein is CASTLMGATEAFF.

The chain couples TRBV12-3 or TRBV12-4 to TRBJ1-1; 9 positions agree with TRBD1. This CDR3 comprises 18 residues. Germline trimming cut 5 bases from V and 3 bases from J; bases unmatched to any gene: 16. CDR3 DNA: TGTGCCAGCAGTCACACAGGGGGCGCGAGCAGTCGTCACACTGAAGCTTTCTTT. The encoded protein is CASSHTGGASSRHTEAFF.